This is a list of T cell receptor beta chains from one sample in a study of identifying expanded T cells in peripheral blood. The assay was immunoSEQ multiplex PCR, and TCRdb's table has in-frame clones only and misses some. The sample lists approximately 130,000 clones, approximately 88% occurring once. The material sequenced was blood. The receptor source for this set is a person between 18 and 75 years old in good health. Both conserved end residues are part of each CDR3. Fields, in order: J gene, D gene, V gene, clone size, CDR3 DNA, CDR3 protein. The D gene is left open where the match is weak. Some rows mark clone size as missing; the rest say once, few, many or name a class of expanded clone.

J: TRBJ2-3; D: -; V: TRBV30; size: -; DNA: TGTGCCTGGAGGTGGCAGAACACAGATACGCAGTATTTT; CDR3: CAWRWQNTDTQYF
J: TRBJ1-6; D: -; V: TRBV7-2; size: -; DNA: TGTGCCTCCGGGACCGGGGGCAATTCACCCCTCCACTTT; CDR3: CASGTGGNSPLHF
J: TRBJ2-3; D: TRBD2; V: TRBV5-1; size: -; DNA: TGCGCCAGCAGCTCAAGCGGGGGAGATACGCAGTATTTT; CDR3: CASSSSGGDTQYF
J: TRBJ1-4; D: -; V: TRBV7-9; size: -; DNA: TGTGCCAGCAGCTTAGCCGGACCGTCGTTGTTTAGGAGAAAACTGTTTTTT; CDR3: CASSLAGPSLFRRKLFF
J: TRBJ1-2; D: -; V: TRBV5-1; size: -; DNA: TGCGCCAGCAGTTTAGATACAAATAACTATGGCTACACCTTC; CDR3: CASSLDTNNYGYTF
J: TRBJ1-3; D: TRBD1; V: TRBV7-2; size: -; DNA: TGTGCCAGCCAGAGGGGGCGGGAGGCGACCATATATTTT; CDR3: CASQRGREATIYF
J: TRBJ2-1; D: TRBD2; V: TRBV19; size: -; DNA: TGTGCCAGTAGTTTTCGGACTAGCGGGGGTAATGAGCAGTTCTTC; CDR3: CASSFRTSGGNEQFF
J: TRBJ2-3; D: -; V: TRBV5-1; size: -; DNA: TGCGCCAGCAGCTCCAACAGCTTTCCCACAGATACGCAGTATTTT; CDR3: CASSSNSFPTDTQYF
J: TRBJ1-2; D: -; V: TRBV7-2; size: -; DNA: TGTGCCAGCAGCTTCGATTGGGAGTATGGCTACACCTTC; CDR3: CASSFDWEYGYTF
J: TRBJ1-2; D: TRBD1; V: TRBV6-6; size: -; DNA: TGTGCCAGCAGTTACCCAGGGGGCGTTAATGGCTACACCTTC; CDR3: CASSYPGGVNGYTF
J: TRBJ1-1; D: -; V: TRBV18; size: -; DNA: TGTGCCAGCTCACCATCAACCGATCGGATGAACACTGAAGCTTTCTTT; CDR3: CASSPSTDRMNTEAFF
J: TRBJ2-1; D: TRBD2; V: TRBV2; size: -; DNA: TGTGCCAGCAGTGTAGGACTAGCGGGGTACAATGAGCAGTTCTTC; CDR3: CASSVGLAGYNEQFF
J: TRBJ2-7; D: TRBD2; V: TRBV7-8; size: -; DNA: TGTGCCAGCAACTCTAGGGAGGGCAGCAGGAGCTACGAGCAGTACTTC; CDR3: CASNSREGSRSYEQYF
J: TRBJ1-1; D: TRBD1; V: TRBV6-5; size: -; DNA: TGTGCCAGCAGTAACGACAGGGGGACGGGCACTGAAGCTTTCTTT; CDR3: CASSNDRGTGTEAFF
J: TRBJ2-1; D: -; V: TRBV19; size: -; DNA: TGTGCCAGTAGACGACCAGGAATCAATGAGCAGTTCTTC; CDR3: CASRRPGINEQFF
J: TRBJ1-2; D: -; V: TRBV7-2; size: -; DNA: TGTGCCAGCAGCTCGCGGCGGGGTCGTAGTGGCTACACCTTC; CDR3: CASSSRRGRSGYTF
J: TRBJ1-6; D: -; V: TRBV6-6; size: -; DNA: TGTGCCAGCAGTCCTTTGGAGGCAGATTCACCCCTCCACTTT; CDR3: CASSPLEADSPLHF
J: TRBJ1-1; D: TRBD1; V: TRBV30; size: few; DNA: TGTGCCTGGAGCCAGACAGGGTTTGCTGAAGCTTTCTTT; CDR3: CAWSQTGFAEAFF
J: TRBJ2-1; D: TRBD1; V: TRBV4-1; size: -; DNA: TGCGCCAGCAGCCAGCCCAGACAGGGGTTAATCAATGAGCAGTTCTTC; CDR3: CASSQPRQGLINEQFF
J: TRBJ2-3; D: -; V: TRBV5-1; size: -; DNA: TGCGCCAGCACCCCCCAGGGGGGGAGCACAGATACGCAGTATTTT; CDR3: CASTPQGGSTDTQYF
J: TRBJ1-6; D: -; V: TRBV5-1; size: -; DNA: TGCGCCAGCAGCTTCCGGGCCCTAGGTTCGAACGCTTCACCCCTCCACTTT; CDR3: CASSFRALGSNASPLHF